These T cell receptor beta chains were read from a single sample in a study of T cells after yellow fever vaccination. TCRdb reanalysed the 5' RACE reads using MiXCR and keeps one entry per CDR3 protein. The sample consists of roughly 310,000 distinct CDR3 sequences, approximately 9% of them appearing once. The sequenced sample was PBMCs, obtained on the day of the first yellow fever vaccination. These receptor sequences come from a man between 18 and 29 years old who received the YFV17D yellow fever vaccine. Both conserved end residues are part of each CDR3. Fields, in order: D gene, J gene, V gene, CDR3 protein. A D gene is named only where the DNA matches it firmly.

>NA|TRBJ1-1|TRBV7-2
CASSLLGRGTEAFF
>TRBD2|TRBJ2-7|TRBV10-3
CAISEGGGGTGLQYF
>NA|TRBJ2-5|TRBV6-2/TRBV6-3
CASSSRTEEKETQYF
>NA|TRBJ1-6|TRBV4-3
CASSQAVNSYNSPLHF
>NA|TRBJ2-5|TRBV7-2
CASSRRGGEETQYF
>TRBD2|TRBJ2-3|TRBV9
CASSVVEFDLAGPDTQYF
>NA|TRBJ2-1|TRBV7-2
CASSLAVRSDEQFF
>NA|TRBJ2-3|TRBV15
CATSRDWRRVDTQYF
>NA|TRBJ1-2|TRBV20-1
CSAREGSNGGYGYTF
>NA|TRBJ2-7|TRBV5-1
CASSVNPNYEQYF
>NA|TRBJ2-1|TRBV29-1
CSGTGTPSYNEQFF
>TRBD2|TRBJ2-1|TRBV6-2/TRBV6-3
CASNRFPGLAGNEQFF
>NA|TRBJ2-3|TRBV5-4
CASSRDSHTDTQYF
>NA|TRBJ2-2|TRBV9
CASSVEGRANTGELFF
>NA|TRBJ2-5|TRBV12-3/TRBV12-4
CASRYTGWETQYF
>TRBD1|TRBJ1-1|TRBV4-3
CASSPISLDRWEGTEAFF
>TRBD1|TRBJ1-4|TRBV20-1
CSASPVEGAGGEKLFF
>NA|TRBJ1-2|TRBV7-2
CASSPGLTGYTF